The entry below gives a single T cell receptor (beta chain) sequence along with its context. Germline values: CDR1 MGHDK, CDR2 SYGVNS. This CDR3 is 13 amino acids long. The V end lost 2 bases, the J end lost 4 bases, and 8 bases lay between the germline ends. This entry belongs to a study of cytomegalovirus exposure and HLA in healthy donors. Primers for the PCR totalled 60 Vbeta and 13 Jbeta. Produced via immunoSEQ multiplex PCR; TCRdb's table is partial and in-frame only. The sample has over 100,000 clones, and its top ten clones hold 6.8%. The clonotype originates from a man aged 35-49 years in good health and CMV-seropositive. The gene calls are TRBV25-1 and TRBJ1-1, with D hard to call. The specimen was PBMCs. CDR3 bases: TGTGCCAGCAGTGAAACCCGGGTCACTGAAGCTTTCTTT. Translating it yields CASSETRVTEAFF.